This TCR beta chain appears in the sequencing data of a study of cytomegalovirus exposure and HLA in healthy donors. Study results and caveats: Whilst most TCR sequences proved rare, a subset of public TCRs occurred across many donors.

Generated by immunoSEQ multiplex PCR, the TCRdb table keeps only in-frame clones and is missing some. The sample has about 44,000 clones; approximately 94% are singletons. There are 15 residues in the CDR3. The germline CDR1 and CDR2 sequences are SGHAT and FQNNGV. After removal of 6 bases from V and 1 base from J, the junction contained 5 bases not matched to a gene. This clone was observed a few times. The antigen is unknown. The TCR comes from a woman aged 18-30 years in good health and CMV-seronegative. Sequenced input: PBMCs. This chain links TRBV11-2 with TRBJ2-2, with 7 bases fitting TRBD1. CDR3 DNA sequence: TGTGCCAGCAGGCCCGGGACAGTGAACACCGGGGAGCTGTTTTTT. Its protein product is CASRPGTVNTGELFF.